One sample yielded the 21 T cell receptor beta chains listed below, sequenced in a study of T cells after yellow fever vaccination. TCRdb fed the 5' RACE reads into MiXCR, producing one record per CDR3 protein. The sample contains some 320,000 distinct CDR3 sequences, around 10% of which appear only once. This sample comprised CD4+ T cells sorted from PBMCs, obtained 5 days after the yellow fever booster vaccination. These receptors all come from a man aged 18 to 29 who received the YFV17D yellow fever vaccine.

This clonotype has at least ten counts. The V call is TRBV9, the J call TRBJ1-1; weak D call: TRBD1 (6 bases). V lost 5 bases to trimming and J lost 1 base, with 9 bases between them. The germline gives CDR1 SGDLS, CDR2 YYNGEE. The CDR3 runs 13 residues. CDR3 sequence: CASSVQGNTEAFF. CDR3 nucleotides: TGTGCCAGCAGTGTACAGGGGAACACTGAAGCTTTCTTT.

In its sample, this clonotype was seen a few times. V gene TRBV5-5 combines with J gene TRBJ1-5, with D tentatively TRBD1 (6 bases). This CDR3 has 14 residues. The V end lost 4 bases, the J end lost 5 bases, and 13 bases lay between the germline ends. Germline V lookup: CDR1 SGHKS, CDR2 YYEKEE (reference sequence). The CDR3 loop is CASSPGGGHQPQHF. In nucleotides, the CDR3 is TGTGCCAGCAGCCCCGGCGGGGGGCATCAGCCCCAGCATTTT.

This chain connects TRBV5-6 to TRBJ1-6; no firm D call. This CDR3 is built from 12 residues. CDR1 is SGHDT, CDR2 YYEEEE, per germline. Trimming stripped 2 bases from V and 10 bases from J, with 7 bases between. The CDR3 is CASSFQQSPLHF. Written as DNA, the CDR3 is TGTGCCAGCAGCTTTCAGCAATCACCCCTCCACTTT.

This clonotype has just a few counts. The chain's CDR3 is CASSPRPHKTNTGELFF. DNA for the CDR3: TGTGCCAGCAGTCCACGCCCTCACAAGACGAACACCGGGGAGCTGTTTTTT. This chain links TRBV6-2 or TRBV6-3 with TRBJ2-2; the D is unclear. There are 17 residues in the CDR3. Deletions cut 5 bases from V and 0 bases from J, with 16 bases between. Germline V CDR1 and CDR2: MNHEY, SVGEGT.

The CDR3 DNA sequence: TGTGCCAGCAGTGACGCTGGGGGATTCACTGAAGCTTTCTTT. Encoded protein: CASSDAGGFTEAFF. The gene calls are TRBV6-6 and TRBJ1-1; the D gene is possibly TRBD1 (5 bases). With 5 bases removed from V and 4 bases from J, the gap between germline ends came to 14 bases. Germline-derived CDR1 and CDR2 are MNHNY and SVGAGI (reference sequence). The CDR3 is made up of 14 amino acids.

The rearrangement joins TRBV18 to TRBJ2-3; the match to TRBD2 covers 10 bases. This CDR3 has 15 residues. Unmatched junction bases numbered 5, after V lost 6 bases and J lost 2 bases. The germline V gene encodes CDR1 KGHSH and CDR2 LQKENI. The CDR3 nucleotides are TGTGCCAGCTCCCGGACTAGCGGACTCACAGATACGCAGTATTTT. Encoded protein: CASSRTSGLTDTQYF.

This clonotype was detected ten times or more. The CDR3 DNA is TGTGCCAGCAGCCTGGGGAGGACCCAGTACTTC. Protein sequence: CASSLGRTQYF. The chain carries TRBV5-6 and TRBJ2-5, with a tentative D call TRBD2 (5 bases). The CDR3 loop spans 11 amino acids. Germline V gene lookup returns CDR1 SGHDT and CDR2 YYEEEE. V was shortened by 4 bases and J by 7 bases, with 8 bases between the two germline ends.

The V and J genes are TRBV11-2 and TRBJ2-1; the D gene is possibly TRBD2 (5 bases). V lost 5 bases, J lost 0 bases, and 11 bases lay in between. This CDR3 region has 15 residues. The germline V gene encodes CDR1 SGHAT and CDR2 FQNNGV. For the CDR3, the DNA is TGTGCCAGCAGCATACGGAGGAGCTCCTACAATGAGCAGTTCTTC. This translates into CASSIRRSSYNEQFF.

This clonotype appeared a few times. This chain joins TRBV20-1 and TRBJ1-4; 7 bases map to TRBD1. CDR1 is DFQATT, CDR2 SNEGSKA, per germline (reference sequence). The CDR3 has 15 amino acids. V lost 0 bases to trimming and J lost 4 bases; unmatched junction nucleotides: 5. CDR3 in amino acids: CSARDFGQDNEKLFF. The CDR3 DNA sequence: TGCAGTGCTAGAGATTTTGGACAGGATAATGAAAAACTGTTTTTT.

Written as DNA, the CDR3 is TGCGCCAGCAGCTCGAATACTGAGACCGGGACAAGGCAGTTCTTC. Translation gives CASSSNTETGTRQFF. The gene calls are TRBV5-1 and TRBJ2-1; perhaps TRBD1 as D (6 bases). This CDR3 is 15 amino acids long. Looked up from germline, CDR1 is SGHRS and CDR2 is YFSETQ. V dropped 3 bases and J dropped 12 bases, with 22 bases sitting between them.

The CDR3 nucleotides are TGTGCCAGCAGTTACCCCGACAGGGTGGAGGCCCAGTACTTC. It yields the protein CASSYPDRVEAQYF. The V and J genes are TRBV6-6 and TRBJ2-5; the match to TRBD1 covers 7 bases. This CDR3 has 14 amino acids. The V and J ends lost 2 bases and 9 bases, in that order; junction bases with no gene match: 9. The germline gives CDR1 MNHNY, CDR2 SVGAGI (reference sequence).

This clonotype was picked up a small number of times. V and J are TRBV28 and TRBJ2-4; 9 bases match TRBD1. The germline V gene encodes CDR1 MDHEN and CDR2 SYDVKM. Germline trimming cut 5 bases from V and 6 bases from J; bases unmatched to any gene: 8. The CDR3 loop spans 15 amino acids. CDR3: CASSPSGQGTNIQYF. The DNA of the CDR3 is TGTGCCAGCAGTCCCTCCGGACAGGGGACAAACATTCAGTACTTC.

This sequence joins TRBV12-3 or TRBV12-4 and TRBJ1-1; TRBD1 is a possible D gene (5 bases). The CDR3 covers 16 residues. V dropped 7 bases and J dropped 0 bases, with 18 bases sitting between them. The CDR3 loop is CASTTRGRNVNTEAFF. The CDR3 nucleotides are TGTGCCAGCACAACCCGGGGACGTAATGTGAACACTGAAGCTTTCTTT.

This clonotype showed up just a few times. This rearrangement joins TRBV29-1 to TRBJ1-1, with 9 bases fitting TRBD1. The CDR3 is 14 residues long. V trimming: 4 bases; J trimming: 3 bases; junction bases outside the gene matches: 6. Germline values: CDR1 SQVTM, CDR2 ANQGSEA. CDR3 nucleotide sequence: TGCAGCGTTGCCCAACAGGGGGCTGACACTGAAGCTTTCTTT. Translated: CSVAQQGADTEAFF.

J is TRBJ2-3 and V is TRBV6-1; possibly TRBD1 or TRBD2 for D (6 bases each). Germline V gene lookup returns CDR1 MNHNS and CDR2 SASEGT. The CDR3 has 16 amino acids. The V end lost 0 bases, the J end lost 2 bases, and 12 bases lay between the germline ends. CDR3 sequence reads: CASSEAGGQVTDTQYF. The CDR3 region has the DNA TGTGCCAGCAGTGAAGCGGGGGGACAAGTCACAGATACGCAGTATTTT.

The chain links TRBV12-3 or TRBV12-4 to TRBJ2-2; TRBD1 might be the D (6 bases). The ends were cut back, 4 bases at V and 3 bases at J, with 9 bases in the middle. The CDR3 is 14 residues long. CDR3 amino acids: CASSSQGYTGELFF. DNA for the CDR3: TGTGCCAGCAGTTCGCAGGGGTACACCGGGGAGCTGTTTTTT.

The chain joins TRBV18 to TRBJ1-3; 12 bases are shared with TRBD1. The germline V gene encodes CDR1 KGHSH and CDR2 LQKENI. V gave up 2 bases and J gave up 0 bases; unmatched junction bases: 14. This CDR3 has 21 residues. CDR3: CASSPSGTGGQTLSSGNTIYF. CDR3 nucleotides: TGTGCCAGCTCACCAAGTGGGACAGGGGGCCAAACCCTCTCCTCTGGAAACACCATATATTTT.

This clonotype has just a few counts. This chain connects TRBV6-6 to TRBJ1-1; 7 bases are a match to TRBD1. The germline V gene encodes CDR1 MNHNY and CDR2 SVGAGI (reference sequence). The ends lost 6 bases at V and 6 bases at J; junction bases unmatched: 13. This CDR3 has 15 amino acids. The CDR3 spells CASSRGEGAIAEAFF. The CDR3 coding sequence is TGTGCCAGCAGCCGAGGAGAGGGGGCAATCGCTGAAGCTTTCTTT.

There are a few counts of this clonotype. J is TRBJ2-5 and V is TRBV6-2 or TRBV6-3; the D gene could be TRBD1 or TRBD2 (6 bases each). The V and J ends lost 5 bases and 2 bases respectively, with 18 bases between them. This CDR3 spans 16 amino acids. Germline values: CDR1 MNHEY, CDR2 SVGEGT. Here the CDR3 reads CASSPSNRGPQETQYF. The CDR3 nucleotides read TGTGCCAGCAGTCCCTCCAATCGGGGGCCGCAAGAGACCCAGTACTTC.

This clonotype has a count of ten or more. This sequence joins TRBV7-2 and TRBJ2-1, with 10 nucleotides matching TRBD2. CDR1 is SGHTA and CDR2 is FQGNSA in the germline V gene. The junction had 5 bases not matched to a gene; V was cut back by 6 bases and J by 3 bases. There are 15 residues in the CDR3. The chain's CDR3 is CASRGSSGSYNEQFF. As DNA, the CDR3 is TGTGCCAGCAGGGGATCTAGCGGGAGCTACAATGAGCAGTTCTTC.

The sample holds a few counts of this clonotype. The gene calls are TRBV3-1 and TRBJ2-3; D may be TRBD2 (7 bases). This CDR3 is built from 15 residues. Germline lookup yields CDR1 LGHDT and CDR2 YNNKEL (reference sequence). Trimming cost V 1 base and J 8 bases, with 16 bases left between them. CDR3: CASSQVRGAWGTQYF. DNA of the CDR3: TGTGCCAGCAGCCAAGTTCGGGGGGCTTGGGGTACGCAGTATTTT.